The source of this T cell receptor (beta chain) is a study of cytomegalovirus exposure and HLA in healthy donors. General study findings and limits: Reports indicated that the classifier achieved high specificity and sensitivity in diagnosing cytomegalovirus status.

Notes on this clone: Its antigen is still unknown.

Primers included in the PCR were 60 Vbeta and 13 Jbeta primers. Here immunoSEQ multiplex PCR was the method, and the copy in TCRdb shows in-frame clones only, minus some. This table holds about 140,000 clones, 80% to 85% found once. With 6 bases clipped from V and 5 bases from J, the junction kept 9 bases outside the gene matches. The CDR3 runs 15 residues. Germline CDR1 reads MNHEY; CDR2 reads SVGAGI. The sample comprised PBMCs. The chain is built from TRBV6-5 and TRBJ2-7; TRBD2 matches at 11 bases. This TCR was recovered from a male donor in good health and CMV-seropositive. CDR3 in amino acids: CASSPTSGSINEQYF. CDR3 coding DNA: TGTGCCAGCAGCCCAACTAGCGGGAGTATCAACGAGCAGTACTTC.